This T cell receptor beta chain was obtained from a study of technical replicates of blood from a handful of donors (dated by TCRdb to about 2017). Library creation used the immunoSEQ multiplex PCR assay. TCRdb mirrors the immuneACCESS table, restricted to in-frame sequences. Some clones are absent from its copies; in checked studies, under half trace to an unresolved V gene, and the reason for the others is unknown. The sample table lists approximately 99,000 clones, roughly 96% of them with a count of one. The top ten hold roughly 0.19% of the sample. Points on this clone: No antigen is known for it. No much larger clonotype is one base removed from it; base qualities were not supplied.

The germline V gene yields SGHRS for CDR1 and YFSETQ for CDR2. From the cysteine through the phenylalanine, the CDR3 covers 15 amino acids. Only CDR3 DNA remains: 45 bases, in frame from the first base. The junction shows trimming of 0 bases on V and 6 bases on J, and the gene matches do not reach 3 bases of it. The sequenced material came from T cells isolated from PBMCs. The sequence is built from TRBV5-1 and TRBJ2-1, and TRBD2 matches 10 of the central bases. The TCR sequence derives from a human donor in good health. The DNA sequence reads TGCGCCAGCAGCTTGGATGTAGCGGGAGGCAATGAGCAGTTCTTC. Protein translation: CASSLDVAGGNEQFF.